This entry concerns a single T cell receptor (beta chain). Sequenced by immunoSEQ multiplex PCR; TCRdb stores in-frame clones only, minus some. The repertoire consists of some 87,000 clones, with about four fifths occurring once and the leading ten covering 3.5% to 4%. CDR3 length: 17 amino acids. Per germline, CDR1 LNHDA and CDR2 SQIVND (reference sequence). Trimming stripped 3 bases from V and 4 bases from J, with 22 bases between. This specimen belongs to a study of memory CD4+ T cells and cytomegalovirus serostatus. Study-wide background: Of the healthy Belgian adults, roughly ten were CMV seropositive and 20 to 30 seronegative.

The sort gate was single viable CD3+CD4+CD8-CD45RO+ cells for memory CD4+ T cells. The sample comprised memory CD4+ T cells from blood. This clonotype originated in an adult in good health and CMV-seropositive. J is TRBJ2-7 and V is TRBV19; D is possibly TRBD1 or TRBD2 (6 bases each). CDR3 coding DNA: TGTGCCAGTAGTATCGGGGGACCGGGACAAGGTGCTTACGAGCAGTACTTC. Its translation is CASSIGGPGQGAYEQYF.